Each of the 7 T cell receptor beta chains below was sequenced from the same sample in a study of shared clonotypes between healthy human individuals. This table comes from immunoSEQ multiplex PCR, and its TCRdb copy is limited to in-frame clones, with some not included. Among roughly 2.2 million clones listed, just under 95% were seen once. Sequenced input: naive CD4+ T cells from PBMCs. Noted subset: CD45RA+ positively selected. Receptor source: a man aged 18 to 30 in good health. Some clones in this sample may be carry-over from other donors' samples.

The rearrangement uses TRBV15 and TRBJ2-2; D gene ambiguous. CDR1 and CDR2 (germline): LNHNV, YYDKDF (reference sequence). This CDR3 spans 19 amino acids. The V and J ends lost 5 bases and 3 bases respectively, with 25 bases between them. The chain's CDR3 is CATSPPGRLEPWDTGELFF. CDR3 sequence (DNA): TGTGCCACCAGCCCCCCTGGTCGGCTCGAACCTTGGGACACCGGGGAGCTGTTTTTT.

The gene calls are TRBV11-1 and TRBJ2-3, with TRBD2 matching over 12 bases. The CDR3 has 16 amino acids. CDR1 SGHAT and CDR2 FQDESV come from the germline V gene (reference sequence). The junction had 4 bases not matched to a gene; V was cut back by 5 bases and J by 1 base. The CDR3 nucleotides read TGTGCCAGCAGCCCCGGACTAGCGGGACGCACAGATACGCAGTATTTT. It encodes CASSPGLAGRTDTQYF.

Comments on this clone: Other DNA sequences in the sample encode the same CDR3. CDR3 residues: CASSLGGAGANVLTF. The CDR3 DNA reads TGTGCCAGCAGCTTAGGGGGCGCTGGGGCCAACGTCCTGACTTTC. The genes are TRBV7-2 and TRBJ2-6; weak D call: TRBD1 (5 bases). V was pared by 1 base and J by 2 bases, with 6 bases between. Germline values: CDR1 SGHTA, CDR2 FQGNSA. The CDR3 length is 15 residues.

The genes are TRBV10-3 and TRBJ2-1; 7 bases map to TRBD1. The trim removed 4 bases at V and 4 bases at J, leaving 16 bases unmatched. The CDR3 length is 18 residues. CDR1 ENHRY and CDR2 SYGVKD come from the germline V gene. CDR3 bases: TGTGCCATCAGTGGACAGGGCAGGGTGGGGACCAAATACAATGAGCAGTTCTTC. Its translation: CAISGQGRVGTKYNEQFF.

This chain joins TRBV6-5 and TRBJ2-7; 7 bases are shared with TRBD1. The germline gives CDR1 MNHEY, CDR2 SVGAGI. This CDR3 has 14 amino acids. V dropped 6 bases and J dropped 6; count of bases not matched to a gene: 11. The DNA of the CDR3 is TGTGCCAGCAGGCCTTCGACAGGGTTTGGCGAGCAGTACTTC. This encodes CASRPSTGFGEQYF.

The chain employs TRBV21-1 and TRBJ1-4. TRBV21-1 corresponds to a pseudogene. The length of the CDR3 is 16 residues. The CDR3 DNA reads as TGTGCCAGCAGCGGCCGGGTAGTGGTACGGGAAGAAAAACTGTTTTTT. It yields the protein CASSGRVVVREEKLFF.

The CDR3 DNA reads TGTGCCAGTAGTATTCCTAGCGGGAGAAGACTGGGAAATGAGCAGTTCTTC. Protein sequence: CASSIPSGRRLGNEQFF. The gene calls are TRBV19 and TRBJ2-1, with TRBD2 identical over 10 bases. Germline CDR1 LNHDA, CDR2 SQIVND (reference sequence). Losses at the gene ends were 3 bases for V and 7 bases for J; bases not matched to a gene: 12. The CDR3 length is 17 residues.